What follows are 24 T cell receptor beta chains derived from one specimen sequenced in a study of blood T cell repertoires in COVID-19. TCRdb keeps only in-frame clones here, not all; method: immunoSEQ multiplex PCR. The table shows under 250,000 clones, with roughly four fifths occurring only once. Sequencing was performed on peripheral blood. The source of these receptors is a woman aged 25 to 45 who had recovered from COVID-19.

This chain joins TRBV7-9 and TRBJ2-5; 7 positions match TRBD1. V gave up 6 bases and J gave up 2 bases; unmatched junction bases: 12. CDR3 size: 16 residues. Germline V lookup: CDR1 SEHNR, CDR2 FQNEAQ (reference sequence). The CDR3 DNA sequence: TGTGCCAGCAGATCTCCGACGGGACAGTCACAAGAGACCCAGTACTTC. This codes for CASRSPTGQSQETQYF.

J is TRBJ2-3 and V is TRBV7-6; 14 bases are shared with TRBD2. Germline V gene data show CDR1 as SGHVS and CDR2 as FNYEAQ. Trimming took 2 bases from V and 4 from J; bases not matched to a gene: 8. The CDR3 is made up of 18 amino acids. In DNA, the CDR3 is TGTGCCAGCAGCTTACTTGGGACTAGCGGGAGCGGGGCAGATACGCAGTATTTT. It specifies CASSLLGTSGSGADTQYF.

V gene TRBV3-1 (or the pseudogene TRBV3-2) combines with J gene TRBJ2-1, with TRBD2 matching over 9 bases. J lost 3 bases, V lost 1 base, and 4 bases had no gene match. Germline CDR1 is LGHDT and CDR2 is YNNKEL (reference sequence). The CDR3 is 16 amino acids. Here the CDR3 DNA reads TGTGCCAGCAGCCAAGGGCTAGCGGGGCACTACAATGAGCAGTTCTTC. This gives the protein CASSQGLAGHYNEQFF.

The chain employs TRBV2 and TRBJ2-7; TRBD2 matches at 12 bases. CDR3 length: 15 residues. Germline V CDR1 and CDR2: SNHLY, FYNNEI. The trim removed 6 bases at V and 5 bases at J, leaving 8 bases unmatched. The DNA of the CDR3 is TGTGCCAGCAGGGTCTCTAGCGGGAGGGCCAACGAGCAGTACTTC. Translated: CASRVSSGRANEQYF.

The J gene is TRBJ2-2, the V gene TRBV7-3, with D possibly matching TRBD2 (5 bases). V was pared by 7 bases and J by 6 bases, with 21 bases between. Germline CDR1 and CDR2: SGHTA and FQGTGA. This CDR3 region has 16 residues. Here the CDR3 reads CASKKRGRDRSGELFF. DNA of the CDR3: TGTGCCAGCAAAAAGAGAGGGAGAGATCGATCCGGGGAGCTGTTTTTT.

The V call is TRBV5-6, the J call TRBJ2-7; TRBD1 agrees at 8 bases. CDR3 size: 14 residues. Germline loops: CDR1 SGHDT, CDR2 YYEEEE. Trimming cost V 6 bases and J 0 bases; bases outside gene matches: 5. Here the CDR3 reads CASTLTGGSYEQYF. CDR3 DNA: TGTGCCAGCACCTTAACAGGGGGCTCCTACGAGCAGTACTTC. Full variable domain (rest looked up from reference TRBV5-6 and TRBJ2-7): DAGVTQSPTHLIKTRGQQVTLRCSPKSGHDTVSWYQQALGQGPQFIFQYYEEEERQRGNFPDRFSGHQFPNYSSELNVNALLLGDSALYLCASTLTGGSYEQYFGPGTRLTVT.

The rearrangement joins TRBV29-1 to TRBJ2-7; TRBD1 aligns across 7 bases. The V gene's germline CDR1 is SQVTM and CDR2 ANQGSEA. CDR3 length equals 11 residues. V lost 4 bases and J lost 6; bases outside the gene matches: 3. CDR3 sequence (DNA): TGCAGCGTTGGGACAGGCGGCGAGCAGTACTTC. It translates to CSVGTGGEQYF.

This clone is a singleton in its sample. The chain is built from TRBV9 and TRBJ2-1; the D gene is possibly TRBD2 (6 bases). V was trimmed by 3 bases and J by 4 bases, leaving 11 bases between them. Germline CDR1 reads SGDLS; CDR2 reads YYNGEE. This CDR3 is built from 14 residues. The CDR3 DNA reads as TGTGCCAGCAGCGAAGGCGGGATGTACAATGAGCAGTTCTTC. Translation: CASSEGGMYNEQFF.

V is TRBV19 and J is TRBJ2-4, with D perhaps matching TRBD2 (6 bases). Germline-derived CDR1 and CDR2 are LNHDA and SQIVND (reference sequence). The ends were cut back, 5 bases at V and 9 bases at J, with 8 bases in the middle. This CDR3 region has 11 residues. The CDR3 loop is CASSQGGIQYF. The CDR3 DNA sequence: TGTGCCAGTAGTCAGGGAGGCATTCAGTACTTC.

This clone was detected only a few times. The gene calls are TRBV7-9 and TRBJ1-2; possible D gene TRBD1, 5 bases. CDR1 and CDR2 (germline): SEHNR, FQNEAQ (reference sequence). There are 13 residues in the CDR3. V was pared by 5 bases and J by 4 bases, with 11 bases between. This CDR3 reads CASSTRQFYGYTF. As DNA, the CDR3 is TGTGCCAGCAGCACCAGACAGTTCTATGGCTACACCTTC.

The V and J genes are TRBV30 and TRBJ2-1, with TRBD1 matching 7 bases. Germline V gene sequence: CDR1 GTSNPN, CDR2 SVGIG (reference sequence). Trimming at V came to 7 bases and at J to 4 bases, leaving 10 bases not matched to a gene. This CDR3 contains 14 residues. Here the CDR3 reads CASRTGRGYNEQFF. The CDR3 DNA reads TGTGCCTCCAGGACAGGAAGGGGTTACAATGAGCAGTTCTTC.

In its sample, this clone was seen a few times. DNA of the CDR3: TGTGCCAGCTCACCTTACGCGACTAATGGCTACACCTTC. This encodes CASSPYATNGYTF. The V and J genes are TRBV18 and TRBJ1-2; D ambiguous. The germline gives CDR1 KGHSH, CDR2 LQKENI. Trimming shortened V by 3 bases and J by 6 bases, and 11 bases separated the two germline ends. CDR3 size: 13 residues.

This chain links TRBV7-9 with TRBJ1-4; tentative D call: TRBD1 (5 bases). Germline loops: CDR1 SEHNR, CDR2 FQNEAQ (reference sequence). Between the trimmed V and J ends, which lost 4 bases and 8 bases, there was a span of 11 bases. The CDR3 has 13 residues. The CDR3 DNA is TGTGCCAGCAGCTCCTTCAGGGTGGAAAAACTGTTTTTT. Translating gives CASSSFRVEKLFF.

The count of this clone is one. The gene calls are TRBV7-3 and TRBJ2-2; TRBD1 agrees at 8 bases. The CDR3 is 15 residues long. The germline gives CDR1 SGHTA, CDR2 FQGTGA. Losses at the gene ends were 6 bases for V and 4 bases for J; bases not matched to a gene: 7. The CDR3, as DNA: TGTGCCAGCAGGCGGGACAGGATTACCACCGGGGAGCTGTTTTTT. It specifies CASRRDRITTGELFF.

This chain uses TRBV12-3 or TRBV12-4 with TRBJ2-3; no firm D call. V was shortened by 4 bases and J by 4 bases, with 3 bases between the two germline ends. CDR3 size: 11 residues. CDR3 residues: CASSSSDTQYF. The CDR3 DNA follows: TGTGCCAGCAGTTCATCAGATACGCAGTATTTT.

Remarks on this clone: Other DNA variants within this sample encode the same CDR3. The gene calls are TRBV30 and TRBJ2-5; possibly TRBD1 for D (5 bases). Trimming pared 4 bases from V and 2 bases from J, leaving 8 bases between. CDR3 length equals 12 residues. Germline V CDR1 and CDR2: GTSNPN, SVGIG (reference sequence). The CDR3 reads CAWTGAQETQYF. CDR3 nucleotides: TGTGCCTGGACTGGGGCACAAGAGACCCAGTACTTC.

CDR3 loop: CASSRGGEQYF. In DNA, the CDR3 is TGTGCCAGCAGTAGAGGGGGCGAGCAGTACTTC. The rearrangement links TRBV12-3 or TRBV12-4 to TRBJ2-7; TRBD1 is a possible D gene (6 bases). This CDR3 spans 11 amino acids. V was pared by 5 bases and J by 6 bases, with 8 bases between.

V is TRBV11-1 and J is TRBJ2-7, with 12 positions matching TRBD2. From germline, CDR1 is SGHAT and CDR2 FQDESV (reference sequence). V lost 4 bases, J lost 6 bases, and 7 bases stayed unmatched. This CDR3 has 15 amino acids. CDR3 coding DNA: TGTGCCAGCAGCTCCCCGACTAGCGGGGGCGTCGAGCAGTACTTC. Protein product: CASSSPTSGGVEQYF. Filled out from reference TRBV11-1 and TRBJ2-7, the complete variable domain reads EAEVAQSPRYKITEKSQAVAFWCDPISGHATLYWYRQILGQGPELLVQFQDESVVDDSQLPKDRFSAERLKGVDSTLKIQPAELGDSAMYLCASSSPTSGGVEQYFGPGTRLTVT.

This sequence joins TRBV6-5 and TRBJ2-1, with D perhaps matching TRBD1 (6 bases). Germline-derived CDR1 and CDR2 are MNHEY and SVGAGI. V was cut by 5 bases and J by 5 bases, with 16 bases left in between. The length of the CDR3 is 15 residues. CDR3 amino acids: CASSHRARGHNEQFF. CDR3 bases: TGTGCCAGCAGTCACAGGGCCCGGGGCCACAATGAGCAGTTCTTC.

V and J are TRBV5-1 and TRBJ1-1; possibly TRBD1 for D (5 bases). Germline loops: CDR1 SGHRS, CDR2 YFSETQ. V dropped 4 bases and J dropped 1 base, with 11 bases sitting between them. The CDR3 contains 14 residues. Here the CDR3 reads CASSTQTGNTEAFF. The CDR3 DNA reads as TGCGCCAGCAGCACACAAACAGGGAACACTGAAGCTTTCTTT.

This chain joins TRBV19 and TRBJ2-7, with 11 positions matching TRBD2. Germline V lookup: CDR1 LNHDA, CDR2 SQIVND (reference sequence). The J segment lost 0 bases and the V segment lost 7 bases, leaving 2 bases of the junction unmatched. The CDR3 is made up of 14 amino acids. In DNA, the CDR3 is TGTGCCAGTACTAGCGGGGGGAGCTCCTACGAGCAGTACTTC. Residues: CASTSGGSSYEQYF.

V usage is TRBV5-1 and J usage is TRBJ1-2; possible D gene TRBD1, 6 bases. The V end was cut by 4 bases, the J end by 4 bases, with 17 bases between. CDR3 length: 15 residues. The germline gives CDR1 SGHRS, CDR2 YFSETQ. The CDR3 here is CASSLGGADSYGYTF. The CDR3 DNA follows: TGCGCCAGCAGCCTGGGTGGAGCGGACAGCTATGGCTACACCTTC.

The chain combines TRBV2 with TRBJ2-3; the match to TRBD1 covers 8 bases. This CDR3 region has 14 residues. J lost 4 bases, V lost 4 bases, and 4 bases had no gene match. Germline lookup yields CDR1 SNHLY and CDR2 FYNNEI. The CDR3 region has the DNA TGTGCCAGCAGTGGGACAGGGAGTCCAGATACGCAGTATTTT. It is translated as CASSGTGSPDTQYF.

The CDR3 bases are TGTGCCAGCAACGGACAGGGGGGGGAGACCCAGTACTTC. It is translated as CASNGQGGETQYF. The chain uses TRBV5-4 and TRBJ2-5, with 10 bases fitting TRBD1. Germline trimming cut 6 bases from V and 5 bases from J; bases unmatched to any gene: 4. This CDR3 contains 13 residues. Germline V gives CDR1 SGHNT, CDR2 YYREEE (reference sequence).